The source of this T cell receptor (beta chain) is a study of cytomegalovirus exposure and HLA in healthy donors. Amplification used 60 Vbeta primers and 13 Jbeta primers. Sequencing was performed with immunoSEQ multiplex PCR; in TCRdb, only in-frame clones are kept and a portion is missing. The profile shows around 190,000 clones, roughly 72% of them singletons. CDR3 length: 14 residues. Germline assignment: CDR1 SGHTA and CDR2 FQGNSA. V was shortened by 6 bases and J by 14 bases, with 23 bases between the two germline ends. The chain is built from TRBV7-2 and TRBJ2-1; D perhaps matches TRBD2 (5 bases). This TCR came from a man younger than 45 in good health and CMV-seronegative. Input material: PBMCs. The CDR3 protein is CASSIGGATGSEFF. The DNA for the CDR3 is TGTGCCAGCAGTATCGGTGGCGCAACGGGAAGTGAGTTCTTC.